Following are 25 T cell receptor beta chains from one sample sequenced in a study of control samples from healthy donors and cancer patients. Sequenced by immunoSEQ multiplex PCR; TCRdb stores in-frame clones only, minus some. The top ten clones hold approximately 1.5% of a sample with about 180,000 clones, more than 90% of them seen once. The sequencing input was blood. The receptors derive from a man younger than 45 in good health.

V gene TRBV2 combines with J gene TRBJ1-2, with 10 bases fitting TRBD1. Losses at the gene ends were 7 bases for V and 4 bases for J; bases not matched to a gene: 3. CDR3 size: 13 residues. Germline V gives CDR1 SNHLY, CDR2 FYNNEI. This CDR3 reads CASNDRGPYGYTF. The CDR3 DNA reads as TGTGCCAGCAACGACAGGGGGCCCTATGGCTACACCTTC. Filled out from reference TRBV2 and TRBJ1-2, the complete variable domain reads EPEVTQTPSHQVTQMGQEVILRCVPISNHLYFYWYRQILGQKVEFLVSFYNNEISEKSEIFDDQFSVERPDGSNFTLKIRSTKLEDSAMYFCASNDRGPYGYTFGSGTRLTVV.

The gene calls are TRBV7-7 and TRBJ2-5; TRBD2 might be the D (5 bases). Trimming removed 1 base at V and 4 bases at J, with 19 bases between. CDR3 length equals 17 residues. Germline values: CDR1 SSHAT, CDR2 FNYEAQ (reference sequence). The CDR3, as DNA: TGTGCCAGCAGCTTAGGGCTCGCAAGACCTGGGAGAGAGACCCAGTACTTC. This sequence encodes CASSLGLARPGRETQYF.

This chain links TRBV30 with TRBJ2-4; D is ambiguous. The CDR3 covers 11 residues. V lost 5 bases and J lost 8, with 10 bases in between. Germline V lookup: CDR1 GTSNPN, CDR2 SVGIG (reference sequence). The CDR3 sequence: CAWQQADIQYF. The CDR3 coding sequence is TGTGCCTGGCAGCAGGCGGACATTCAGTACTTC.

Details on this clone: In the same sample, other DNA sequences code for this CDR3. This rearrangement joins TRBV6-5 to TRBJ2-5, with D unclear. The CDR3 runs to 11 residues. With 6 bases removed from V and 5 bases from J, the gap between germline ends came to 7 bases. CDR1 is MNHEY, CDR2 SVGAGI, per germline. CDR3 sequence (DNA): TGTGCCAGCAGCCGCGGCGAGACCCAGTACTTC. Amino acid sequence: CASSRGETQYF.

The rearrangement links TRBV3-1 (or the pseudogene TRBV3-2) to TRBJ1-1, with a tentative D call TRBD1 (5 bases). V gave up 8 bases and J gave up 1 base, with 20 bases separating them. CDR1 is LGHDT, CDR2 YNNKEL, per germline (reference sequence). The CDR3 contains 16 residues. The CDR3 reads CASPGPGEGANTEAFF. CDR3 DNA sequence: TGTGCCAGCCCAGGCCCCGGGGAAGGGGCGAACACTGAAGCTTTCTTT.

The V call is TRBV10-3, the J call TRBJ1-4; D is undetermined. Trimming took off 5 bases at V and 8 bases at J, with 6 bases between the two ends. The CDR3 is 11 residues long. Per germline, CDR1 ENHRY and CDR2 SYGVKD. The CDR3: CAISSGEKLFF. In nucleotides, the CDR3 is TGTGCCATCAGTAGCGGAGAAAAACTGTTTTTT.

This clone has just a few counts. The chain couples TRBV19 to TRBJ2-2; 8 nucleotides line up with TRBD1. V lost 10 bases to trimming and J lost 1 base; unmatched junction nucleotides: 8. CDR1 and CDR2 from the germline V gene are LNHDA and SQIVND (reference sequence). CDR3 size: 15 residues. The chain's CDR3 is CATFPGGGNTGELFF. The CDR3 DNA sequence: TGTGCCACCTTCCCAGGGGGCGGGAACACCGGGGAGCTGTTTTTT.

The rearrangement uses TRBV2 and TRBJ2-4; 7 bases are a match to TRBD2. Germline lookup yields CDR1 SNHLY and CDR2 FYNNEI. J gave up 0 bases and V 4 bases, and 6 bases lay outside the gene matches. This CDR3 is built from 16 residues. CDR3 bases: TGTGCCAGCAGTGGGGGGGGGAGTTTAGCCAAAAACATTCAGTACTTC. It is translated as CASSGGGSLAKNIQYF.

The genes are TRBV28 and TRBJ1-5, with a tentative D call TRBD1 (6 bases). Germline CDR1 reads MDHEN; CDR2 reads SYDVKM. The CDR3 extends over 17 amino acids. The germline V and J ends were trimmed by 5 bases and 7 bases, with 24 bases remaining between them. CDR3 DNA: TGTGCCAGCAGTAATAGGGGGTGGGACACCGCAAGGCAGCCCCAGCATTTT. Its translation is CASSNRGWDTARQPQHF.

The rearrangement links TRBV11-2 to TRBJ2-7; D is ambiguous. The germline gives CDR1 SGHAT, CDR2 FQNNGV. V dropped 5 bases and J dropped 1 base, with 12 bases sitting between them. The CDR3 loop spans 14 amino acids. CDR3 region: CASSPTWGSYEQYF. The CDR3 region has the DNA TGTGCCAGCAGCCCCACTTGGGGTTCCTACGAGCAGTACTTC.

The CDR3: CASSFGPDGEQFF. The CDR3 bases are TGTGCCAGCAGTTTCGGGCCCGATGGTGAGCAGTTCTTC. This rearrangement joins TRBV27 to TRBJ2-1, with D unclear. V lost 3 bases, J lost 9 bases, and 12 bases lay in between. Germline CDR1 MNHEY, CDR2 SMNVEV (reference sequence). The CDR3 extends over 13 amino acids.

This clone was picked up a small number of times. The J gene is TRBJ2-7, the V gene TRBV7-2; D is possibly TRBD1 (5 bases). The V end was cut by 3 bases, the J end by 1 base, with 13 bases between. The CDR3 runs to 15 residues. Germline loops: CDR1 SGHTA, CDR2 FQGNSA. The CDR3 region is CASSLAGMQSYEQYF. The CDR3 bases are TGTGCCAGCAGCTTGGCAGGGATGCAATCCTACGAGCAGTACTTC.

The V gene is TRBV6-2 or TRBV6-3, the J gene TRBJ2-1, with TRBD1 matching over 9 bases. V was clipped by 5 bases and J by 4 bases; unmatched bases: 9. Germline-derived CDR1 and CDR2 are MNHEY and SVGEGT. The CDR3 extends over 16 amino acids. The CDR3 here is CASSTPGQGEYNEQFF. The CDR3 DNA sequence: TGTGCCAGCAGTACCCCGGGACAGGGTGAATACAATGAGCAGTTCTTC.

The V call is TRBV5-4, the J call TRBJ1-3, with D possibly TRBD1 on 5 matching bases. Trimming shortened V by 0 bases and J by 3 bases, and 7 bases separated the two germline ends. The CDR3 has 14 residues. Germline CDR1 SGHNT, CDR2 YYREEE (reference sequence). This chain's CDR3 is CASSLAGSGNTIYF. DNA of the CDR3: TGTGCCAGCAGCTTGGCAGGGAGTGGAAACACCATATATTTT.

The chain couples TRBV12-5 to TRBJ2-1; tentatively, D is TRBD2 (6 bases). From germline, CDR1 is LGHNT and CDR2 FRNRAP. This CDR3 is 12 amino acids long. The V and J ends lost 5 bases and 9 bases respectively, with 11 bases between them. The CDR3 spells CASGTHGGEQFF. For the CDR3, the DNA is TGTGCTAGTGGTACTCACGGGGGTGAGCAGTTCTTC.

V and J are TRBV5-4 and TRBJ2-5; D perhaps matches TRBD1 (6 bases). CDR1 and CDR2 from the germline V gene are SGHNT and YYREEE (reference sequence). This CDR3 region has 13 residues. Trimming took 5 bases from V and 3 from J, leaving 11 bases between them. CDR3 in DNA: TGTGCCAGCAGGACCGGACAGAAAGAGACCCAGTACTTC. This translates into CASRTGQKETQYF.

Comment on this clone: Other nucleotide sequences in the sample specify the same CDR3. The CDR3 is CASSTGTDNSPLHF. DNA of the CDR3: TGTGCCAGCAGTACCGGGACAGATAATTCACCCCTCCACTTT. V gene TRBV6-5 combines with J gene TRBJ1-6; 7 positions agree with TRBD1. CDR1 is MNHEY and CDR2 is SVGAGI in the germline V gene. The CDR3 consists of 14 residues. The V and J ends lost 5 bases and 5 bases, in that order; junction bases with no gene match: 3.

The CDR3 protein is CATSDKGGNNYGYTF. As DNA, the CDR3 is TGTGCCACCAGTGATAAAGGGGGGAATAACTATGGCTACACCTTC. The V gene is TRBV24-1, the J gene TRBJ1-2, with D possibly matching TRBD1 (6 bases). V lost 3 bases and J lost 1, with 11 bases in between. Germline values: CDR1 KGHDR, CDR2 SFDVKD. The CDR3 has 15 amino acids.

J is TRBJ2-3 and V is TRBV2; tentatively, D is TRBD2 (5 bases). V was trimmed by 6 bases and J by 6 bases, leaving 13 bases between them. From germline, CDR1 is SNHLY and CDR2 FYNNEI. The CDR3 has 13 amino acids. The CDR3 DNA follows: TGTGCCAGCAGCCAGTTGGAGGCGGATACGCAGTATTTT. Translating gives CASSQLEADTQYF.

The CDR3, as DNA: TGTGCCAGCAGCGCACAGGGAGCTAACTATGGCTACACCTTC. Translating it yields CASSAQGANYGYTF. V usage is TRBV9 and J usage is TRBJ1-2; tentatively, D is TRBD1 (6 bases). This CDR3 region has 14 residues. The V end lost 3 bases, the J end lost 0 bases, and 9 bases lay between the germline ends. Germline loops: CDR1 SGDLS, CDR2 YYNGEE.

As for this clone: In the same sample, other DNA sequences code for this CDR3. This chain connects TRBV30 to TRBJ2-5; no clear D. Between the trimmed V and J ends, which lost 0 bases and 5 bases, there was a span of 7 bases. This CDR3 is 12 amino acids long. Germline V lookup: CDR1 GTSNPN, CDR2 SVGIG (reference sequence). As DNA, the CDR3 is TGTGCCTGGAGTGTCGGTGGGGAGACCCAGTACTTC. Its protein product is CAWSVGGETQYF.

The chain links TRBV3-1 (or the pseudogene TRBV3-2) to TRBJ1-5; a possible D gene is TRBD1 (5 bases). The V gene's germline CDR1 is LGHDT and CDR2 YNNKEL (reference sequence). V was clipped by 8 bases and J by 6 bases, with 17 bases between them. This CDR3 is 14 amino acids long. The CDR3 nucleotides read TGTGCCAGCGGTACGGGGGGTTCGAGTCAGCCCCAGCATTTT. As protein: CASGTGGSSQPQHF.

The chain has TRBV15 and TRBJ1-3, with no clear D. The CDR3 is 13 residues long. V was trimmed by 3 bases and J by 9 bases, leaving 12 bases between them. CDR1 and CDR2 (germline): LNHNV, YYDKDF (reference sequence). DNA for the CDR3: TGTGCCACCAGCAGCGCCCTAGGGAGCACCATATATTTT. Its protein product is CATSSALGSTIYF.

V and J are TRBV30 and TRBJ1-1; 8 nucleotides match TRBD1. The germline gives CDR1 GTSNPN, CDR2 SVGIG (reference sequence). This CDR3 region has 12 residues. V dropped 6 bases and J dropped 2; count of bases not matched to a gene: 2. The CDR3 region is CACGQGNTEAFF. The CDR3 DNA follows: TGTGCCTGCGGACAGGGAAACACTGAAGCTTTCTTT.

The chain joins TRBV4-1 to TRBJ2-5; no clear D. This CDR3 contains 14 residues. Germline CDR1 MGHRA, CDR2 YSYEKL. Deletions cut 6 bases from V and 0 bases from J, with 11 bases between. In DNA, the CDR3 is TGCGCCAGCAGTCCCAGCTCACACCAAGAGACCCAGTACTTC. Protein product: CASSPSSHQETQYF.